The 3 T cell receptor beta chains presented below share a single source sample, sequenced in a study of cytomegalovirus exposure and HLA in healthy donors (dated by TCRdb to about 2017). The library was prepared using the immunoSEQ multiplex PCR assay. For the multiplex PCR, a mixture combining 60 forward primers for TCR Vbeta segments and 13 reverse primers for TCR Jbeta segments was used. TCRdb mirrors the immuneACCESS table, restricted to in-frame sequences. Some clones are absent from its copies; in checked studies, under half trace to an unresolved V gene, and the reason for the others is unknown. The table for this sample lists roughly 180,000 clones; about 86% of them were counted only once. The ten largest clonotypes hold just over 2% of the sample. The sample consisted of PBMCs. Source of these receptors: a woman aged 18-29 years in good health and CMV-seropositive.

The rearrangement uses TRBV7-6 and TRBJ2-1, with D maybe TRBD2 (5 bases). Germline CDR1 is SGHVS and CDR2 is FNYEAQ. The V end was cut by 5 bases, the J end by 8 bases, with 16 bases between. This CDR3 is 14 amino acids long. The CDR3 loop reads CASSRNRGAHEQFF. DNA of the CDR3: TGTGCCAGCAGCCGCAATCGGGGAGCACATGAGCAGTTCTTC. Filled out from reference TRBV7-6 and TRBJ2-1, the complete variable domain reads GAGVSQSPRYKVTKRGQDVALRCDPISGHVSLYWYRQALGQGPEFLTYFNYEAQQDKSGLPNDRFSAERPEGSISTLTIQRTEQRDSAMYRCASSRNRGAHEQFFGPGTRLTVL.

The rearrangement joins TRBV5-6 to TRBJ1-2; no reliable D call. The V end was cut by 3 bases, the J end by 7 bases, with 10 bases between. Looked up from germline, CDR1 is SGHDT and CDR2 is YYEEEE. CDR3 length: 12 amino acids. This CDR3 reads CASSSSLAGYTF. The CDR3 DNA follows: TGTGCCAGCAGCTCCTCTTTGGCTGGCTACACCTTC.

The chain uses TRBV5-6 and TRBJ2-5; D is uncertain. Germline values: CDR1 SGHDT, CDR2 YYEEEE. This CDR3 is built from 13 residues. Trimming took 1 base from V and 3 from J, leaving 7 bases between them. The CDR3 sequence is CASSLSPEETQYF. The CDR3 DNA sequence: TGTGCCAGCAGCTTGTCGCCAGAAGAGACCCAGTACTTC.